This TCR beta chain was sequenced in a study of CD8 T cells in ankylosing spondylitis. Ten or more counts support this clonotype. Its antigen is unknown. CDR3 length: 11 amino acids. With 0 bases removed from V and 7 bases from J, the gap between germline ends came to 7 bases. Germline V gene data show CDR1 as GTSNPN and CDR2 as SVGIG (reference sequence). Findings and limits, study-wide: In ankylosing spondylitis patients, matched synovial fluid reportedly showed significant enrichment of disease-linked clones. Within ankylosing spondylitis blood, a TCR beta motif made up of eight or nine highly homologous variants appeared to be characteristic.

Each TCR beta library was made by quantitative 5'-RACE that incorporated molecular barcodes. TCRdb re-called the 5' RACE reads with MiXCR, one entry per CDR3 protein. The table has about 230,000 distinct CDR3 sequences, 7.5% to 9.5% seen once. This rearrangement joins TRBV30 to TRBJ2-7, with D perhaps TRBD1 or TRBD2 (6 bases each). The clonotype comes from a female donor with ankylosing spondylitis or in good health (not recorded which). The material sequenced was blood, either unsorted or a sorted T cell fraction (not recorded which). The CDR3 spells CAWSVGGEQYF. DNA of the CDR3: TGTGCCTGGAGTGTAGGGGGGGAGCAGTACTTC.